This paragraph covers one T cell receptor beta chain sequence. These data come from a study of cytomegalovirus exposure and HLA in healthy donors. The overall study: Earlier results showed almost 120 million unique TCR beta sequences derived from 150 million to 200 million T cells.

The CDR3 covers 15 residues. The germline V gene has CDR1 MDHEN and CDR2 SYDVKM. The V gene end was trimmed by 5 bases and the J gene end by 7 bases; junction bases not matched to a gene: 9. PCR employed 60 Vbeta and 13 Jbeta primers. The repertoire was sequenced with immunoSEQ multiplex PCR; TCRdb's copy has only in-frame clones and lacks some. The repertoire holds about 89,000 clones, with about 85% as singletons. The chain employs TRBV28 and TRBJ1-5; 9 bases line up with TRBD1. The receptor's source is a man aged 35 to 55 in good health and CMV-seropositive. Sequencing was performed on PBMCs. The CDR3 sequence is CASSLHTGGGQPQHF. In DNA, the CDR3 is TGTGCCAGCAGTCTCCACACAGGGGGCGGACAGCCCCAGCATTTT.